The rows below give T cell receptor beta chains drawn from one sample of a study of robustness of blood B and T cell sequencing. One entry per CDR3 protein results from TCRdb running MiXCR on the PCR reads. Of about 1,900 distinct CDR3 sequences in the sample, approximately 75% were seen once. Specimen: peripheral blood. These receptor sequences come from a human donor in good health. Each CDR3 is given with its conserved first and last residue. A D gene is named only where the DNA matches it firmly. Some rows have no size entry. The others give once, few or many, or a class for an expanded clone.

clone size: NA
J gene: TRBJ1-2
V gene: TRBV19
D gene: TRBD1
CDR3 length: 14
CDR3 protein: CASSHRQGDYGYTF
CDR3 DNA: TGTGCCAGTAGCCACAGACAGGGAGACTATGGCTACACCTTC

clone size: NA
J gene: TRBJ2-6
V gene: TRBV5-1
D gene: NA
CDR3 length: 14
CDR3 protein: CASSSSRGANVLTF
CDR3 DNA: TGCGCCAGCAGCTCTTCCCGTGGGGCCAACGTCCTGACTTTC

clone size: NA
J gene: TRBJ2-1
V gene: TRBV18
D gene: NA
CDR3 length: 12
CDR3 protein: CASSPDIGEQFF
CDR3 DNA: TGTGCCAGCTCACCAGACATCGGTGAGCAGTTCTTC

clone size: large
J gene: TRBJ1-2
V gene: TRBV10-3
D gene: NA
CDR3 length: 14
CDR3 protein: CAISEDQLSYGYTF
CDR3 DNA: TGTGCCATCAGTGAAGATCAGTTGAGCTATGGCTACACCTTC

clone size: NA
J gene: TRBJ2-1
V gene: TRBV4-2
D gene: NA
CDR3 length: 15
CDR3 protein: CASSQVKAGYNEQFF
CDR3 DNA: TGTGCCAGCAGCCAAGTAAAAGCGGGTTACAATGAGCAGTTCTTC

clone size: NA
J gene: TRBJ1-3
V gene: TRBV15
D gene: TRBD1
CDR3 length: 17
CDR3 protein: CATSRLWTGASGNTIYF
CDR3 DNA: TGTGCCACCAGCAGACTTTGGACAGGTGCCTCTGGAAACACCATATATTTT

clone size: large
J gene: TRBJ1-1
V gene: TRBV6-1
D gene: NA
CDR3 length: 11
CDR3 protein: CASRTRDEAFF
CDR3 DNA: TGTGCCAGCCGGACGAGAGATGAAGCTTTCTTT

clone size: NA
J gene: TRBJ2-1
V gene: TRBV3-1
D gene: TRBD2
CDR3 length: 17
CDR3 protein: CASSQDRLAGGLDEQFF
CDR3 DNA: TGTGCCAGCAGCCAAGATCGACTAGCGGGGGGGCTGGATGAGCAGTTCTTC

clone size: NA
J gene: TRBJ2-3
V gene: TRBV10-1
D gene: TRBD2
CDR3 length: 16
CDR3 protein: CASSETASGSTDTQYF
CDR3 DNA: TGCGCCAGCAGTGAGACTGCTAGCGGTAGCACAGATACGCAGTATTTT

clone size: NA
J gene: TRBJ1-1
V gene: TRBV15
D gene: TRBD1
CDR3 length: 15
CDR3 protein: CATSSYLTGGTEAFF
CDR3 DNA: TGTGCCACCAGCAGCTATTTGACAGGGGGGACTGAAGCTTTCTTT

clone size: NA
J gene: TRBJ1-2
V gene: TRBV6-5
D gene: NA
CDR3 length: 15
CDR3 protein: CASSYSQEGTYGYTF
CDR3 DNA: TGTGCCAGCAGTTACTCGCAAGAGGGTACCTATGGCTACACCTTC

clone size: NA
J gene: TRBJ1-5
V gene: TRBV30
D gene: NA
CDR3 length: 13
CDR3 protein: CAWNGDSNQPQHF
CDR3 DNA: TGTGCCTGGAATGGGGATTCGAATCAGCCCCAGCATTTT

clone size: NA
J gene: TRBJ2-2
V gene: TRBV4-1
D gene: NA
CDR3 length: 20
CDR3 protein: CASSLTPGWRGRLLTGELFF
CDR3 DNA: TGCGCCAGCAGCCTGACCCCCGGTTGGAGGGGGCGATTATTGACCGGGGAGCTGTTTTTT

clone size: NA
J gene: TRBJ1-1
V gene: TRBV30
D gene: NA
CDR3 length: 14
CDR3 protein: CAWRGAGDYTEAFF
CDR3 DNA: TGTGCCTGGAGAGGGGCAGGGGACTACACTGAAGCTTTCTTT

clone size: NA
J gene: TRBJ1-5
V gene: TRBV6-1
D gene: NA
CDR3 length: 13
CDR3 protein: CASSGQNNQPQHF
CDR3 DNA: TGTGCCAGCAGTGGACAGAACAATCAGCCCCAGCATTTT

clone size: NA
J gene: TRBJ2-7
V gene: TRBV4-1
D gene: TRBD2
CDR3 length: 15
CDR3 protein: CASSLERGGGYEQYF
CDR3 DNA: TGCGCCAGCAGCCTGGAGCGGGGAGGAGGGTACGAGCAGTACTTC

clone size: NA
J gene: TRBJ1-1
V gene: TRBV7-3
D gene: NA
CDR3 length: 14
CDR3 protein: CASSLTGGDTEAFF
CDR3 DNA: TGTGCCAGCAGCTTAACGGGGGGGGACACTGAAGCTTTCTTT

clone size: NA
J gene: TRBJ2-7
V gene: TRBV20-1
D gene: NA
CDR3 length: 16
CDR3 protein: CSARDPVRPNSYEQYF
CDR3 DNA: TGCAGTGCTAGAGATCCAGTTCGACCGAACTCCTACGAGCAGTACTTC

clone size: NA
J gene: TRBJ2-3
V gene: TRBV11-1
D gene: NA
CDR3 length: 15
CDR3 protein: CASSLVNGQSDTQYF
CDR3 DNA: TGTGCCAGCAGCTTAGTAAACGGACAGTCAGATACGCAGTATTTT

clone size: NA
J gene: TRBJ2-7
V gene: TRBV6-2/TRBV6-3
D gene: TRBD1
CDR3 length: 15
CDR3 protein: CASSHPGQKPYEQYF
CDR3 DNA: TGTGCCAGCAGTCACCCGGGACAGAAACCTTACGAGCAGTACTTC

clone size: NA
J gene: TRBJ2-3
V gene: TRBV6-1
D gene: TRBD1
CDR3 length: 16
CDR3 protein: CASSRSGGLGTDTQYF
CDR3 DNA: TGTGCCAGCAGTCGATCAGGGGGCCTAGGAACAGATACGCAGTATTTT

clone size: NA
J gene: TRBJ2-7
V gene: TRBV27
D gene: NA
CDR3 length: 13
CDR3 protein: CASKDRNSYEQYF
CDR3 DNA: TGTGCCAGCAAGGACCGGAACTCCTACGAGCAGTACTTC

clone size: few
J gene: TRBJ2-3
V gene: TRBV6-5
D gene: NA
CDR3 length: 16
CDR3 protein: CASSYSNAPPTDTQYF
CDR3 DNA: TGTGCCAGCAGTTACTCGAATGCCCCCCCCACAGATACGCAGTATTTT

clone size: NA
J gene: TRBJ1-2
V gene: TRBV12-3/TRBV12-4
D gene: NA
CDR3 length: 13
CDR3 protein: CASRVDFNYGYTF
CDR3 DNA: TGTGCCAGCAGGGTGGACTTTAACTATGGCTACACCTTC

clone size: NA
J gene: TRBJ1-1
V gene: TRBV15
D gene: NA
CDR3 length: 13
CDR3 protein: CATRDEMNTEAFF
CDR3 DNA: TGTGCCACCCGGGACGAGATGAACACTGAAGCTTTCTTT

clone size: NA
J gene: TRBJ2-1
V gene: TRBV29-1
D gene: NA
CDR3 length: 14
CDR3 protein: CSVRLPGAYNEQFF
CDR3 DNA: TGCAGCGTACGCCTTCCGGGGGCCTACAATGAGCAGTTCTTC

clone size: NA
J gene: TRBJ1-6
V gene: TRBV5-1
D gene: NA
CDR3 length: 13
CDR3 protein: CASSLQGNSPLHF
CDR3 DNA: TGCGCCAGCAGCCTCCAGGGAAATTCACCCCTCCACTTT

clone size: NA
J gene: TRBJ2-7
V gene: TRBV5-1
D gene: NA
CDR3 length: 13
CDR3 protein: CASSLDGYYEQYF
CDR3 DNA: TGCGCCAGCAGCTTGGATGGGTACTACGAGCAGTACTTC

clone size: NA
J gene: TRBJ2-7
V gene: TRBV14
D gene: NA
CDR3 length: 11
CDR3 protein: CASRAGYEQYF
CDR3 DNA: TGTGCCAGCAGAGCAGGGTACGAGCAGTACTTC

clone size: NA
J gene: TRBJ1-1
V gene: TRBV5-5
D gene: TRBD1
CDR3 length: 16
CDR3 protein: CASSLMTGGTNTEAFF
CDR3 DNA: TGTGCCAGCAGCCTAATGACAGGGGGGACGAACACTGAAGCTTTCTTT

clone size: once
J gene: TRBJ1-1
V gene: TRBV15
D gene: NA
CDR3 length: 15
CDR3 protein: CATSRDLQGNTEAFF
CDR3 DNA: TGTGCCACCAGCAGAGATCTACAGGGAAATACTGAAGCTTTCTTT

clone size: NA
J gene: TRBJ2-7
V gene: TRBV3-1
D gene: NA
CDR3 length: 14
CDR3 protein: CASSQGYSSYEQYF
CDR3 DNA: TGTGCCAGCAGCCAAGGATACAGTTCCTACGAGCAGTACTTC

clone size: NA
J gene: TRBJ1-1
V gene: TRBV6-1
D gene: NA
CDR3 length: 13
CDR3 protein: CASRMRGYTEAFF
CDR3 DNA: TGTGCCAGCAGGATGAGGGGGTACACTGAAGCTTTCTTT

clone size: NA
J gene: TRBJ1-2
V gene: TRBV6-6
D gene: NA
CDR3 length: 15
CDR3 protein: CASSYPSQGNYGYTF
CDR3 DNA: TGTGCCAGCAGTTACCCTTCACAGGGAAACTATGGCTACACCTTC

clone size: NA
J gene: TRBJ2-1
V gene: TRBV7-9
D gene: TRBD1
CDR3 length: 17
CDR3 protein: CASSSEPGQITYNEQFF
CDR3 DNA: TGTGCCAGCAGCTCAGAACCGGGACAGATTACTTACAATGAGCAGTTCTTC

clone size: NA
J gene: TRBJ2-3
V gene: TRBV6-4
D gene: NA
CDR3 length: 13
CDR3 protein: CASSDRSTDTQYF
CDR3 DNA: TGTGCCAGCAGTGACCGGAGCACAGATACGCAGTATTTT

clone size: large
J gene: TRBJ1-5
V gene: TRBV15
D gene: NA
CDR3 length: 14
CDR3 protein: CATSRNYGNQPQHF
CDR3 DNA: TGTGCCACCAGCAGAAACTATGGCAATCAGCCCCAGCATTTT

clone size: NA
J gene: TRBJ2-7
V gene: TRBV5-1
D gene: NA
CDR3 length: 13
CDR3 protein: CASSKGSADLAYF
CDR3 DNA: TGCGCCAGCAGCAAGGGGTCGGCAGACTTGGCGTACTTC